Given below is one TCR beta chain in context. This record comes from a study of T cell changes during pregnancy in multiple sclerosis. Trimming took 4 bases from V and 2 from J; bases not matched to a gene: 7. From germline, CDR1 is SGHRS and CDR2 YFSETQ. The CDR3 consists of 15 residues. Some clones are missing from TCRdb's copy, which holds only in-frame ones; the method was immunoSEQ multiplex PCR. The repertoire includes roughly 50,000 clones, about 92% of them detected once, and roughly 0.23% sits in the top ten. The J gene is TRBJ2-5, the V gene TRBV5-1, with 8 bases aligning to TRBD1. The clonotype was recovered from a female donor with multiple sclerosis, enrolled in a pregnancy study. This sample comprised CD4+ T cells from peripheral blood mononuclear cells, obtained in the third trimester of pregnancy. The CDR3 loop reads CASSPTGERQETQYF. The DNA for the CDR3 is TGCGCCAGCAGCCCGACAGGGGAAAGGCAAGAGACCCAGTACTTC.